The sequence of this T cell receptor (beta chain) was determined in a study of blood T cell dynamics during melanoma immunotherapy. Whole-study context: Metastatic melanoma patients received first-line pembrolizumab or nivolumab plus ipilimumab.

The time point here: pre-treatment baseline. Germline V lookup: CDR1 SGDLS, CDR2 YYNGEE. CDR3 length: 14 residues. Trimming took 3 bases from V and 10 from J, leaving 16 bases between them. Only in-frame clones appear in the TCRdb table, and some are missing; sequencing was by immunoSEQ multiplex PCR. The data show about 24,000 clones, around nine tenths seen once. V usage is TRBV9 and J usage is TRBJ1-4; D is undetermined. The source of this sequence is a human donor with melanoma. The sequences come from blood, collected from a patient treated with checkpoint blockade. In DNA, the CDR3 is TGTGCCAGCAGCGCCATTTTAACCGGCGGAAAACTGTTTTTT. This sequence encodes CASSAILTGGKLFF.